The 7 T cell receptor beta chains presented below share a single source sample, sequenced in a study of long-term antiretroviral therapy in people with HIV. The assay used was immunoSEQ (version v3.0), run at survey level. Generated by immunoSEQ multiplex PCR, the TCRdb table keeps only in-frame clones and is missing some. The table lists tens of thousands of clones, 90% of them singletons. Here the sequenced sample was unsorted PBMCs, taken about 5.3 years after starting antiretroviral therapy. The receptors shown here come from a woman aged 40 to 49 with HIV.

This rearrangement joins TRBV6-5 to TRBJ1-2; D may be TRBD1 (5 bases). From germline, CDR1 is MNHEY and CDR2 SVGAGI. The CDR3 contains 13 residues. Trimming took 5 bases from V and 8 from J, leaving 15 bases between them. Here the CDR3 reads CASSDPGWKGYTF. The CDR3 DNA is TGTGCCAGCAGTGACCCAGGGTGGAAAGGCTACACCTTC.

The chain links TRBV6-5 to TRBJ1-1; 9 nucleotides match TRBD1. J was trimmed by 6 bases and V by 10 bases; bases with no gene match: 9. The CDR3 extends over 13 amino acids. CDR1 and CDR2 (germline): MNHEY, SVGAGI. Here the CDR3 DNA reads TGTGCCACTACCGGGACAGGGATTTCTGAAGCTTTCTTT. Its protein is CATTGTGISEAFF.

The V and J genes are TRBV18 and TRBJ2-1; 7 bases fit TRBD1. Germline loops: CDR1 KGHSH, CDR2 LQKENI. The V and J ends lost 2 bases and 6 bases, in that order; junction bases with no gene match: 7. The CDR3 loop spans 15 amino acids. The CDR3 loop is CASSPRGPGTNEQFF. The CDR3 DNA sequence: TGTGCCAGCTCACCAAGGGGGCCAGGGACCAATGAGCAGTTCTTC.

V is TRBV27 and J is TRBJ2-1, with a tentative D call TRBD2 (5 bases). This CDR3 is 17 amino acids long. In germline, CDR1 is MNHEY, CDR2 SMNVEV (reference sequence). V lost 7 bases, J lost 0 bases, and 19 bases lay in between. Here the CDR3 reads CASTPLSGGNSYNEQFF. DNA of the CDR3: TGTGCCAGCACCCCTCTGAGCGGAGGCAACTCCTACAATGAGCAGTTCTTC.

Only one count was recorded for this clone. V is TRBV27 and J is TRBJ2-3; 11 positions agree with TRBD2. This CDR3 contains 15 residues. Germline lookup yields CDR1 MNHEY and CDR2 SMNVEV (reference sequence). Losses at the gene ends were 4 bases for V and 4 bases for J; bases not matched to a gene: 4. CDR3: CASSSLTSGADTQYF. The CDR3 bases are TGTGCCAGCAGTTCCCTGACTAGCGGGGCAGATACGCAGTATTTT.

The genes are TRBV7-6 and TRBJ2-1, with 7 bases fitting TRBD2. The CDR3 has 13 residues. V lost 4 bases, J lost 9 bases, and 6 bases stayed unmatched. Germline V gene lookup returns CDR1 SGHVS and CDR2 FNYEAQ. CDR3 residues: CASSSSLASEQFF. The CDR3 region has the DNA TGTGCCAGCAGCTCCTCACTAGCGAGTGAGCAGTTCTTC.

The rearrangement links TRBV7-2 to TRBJ2-7; TRBD2 aligns across 11 bases. The V and J ends lost 6 bases and 6 bases, in that order; junction bases with no gene match: 7. CDR1 and CDR2 from the germline V gene are SGHTA and FQGNSA. The CDR3 totals 14 residues. The CDR3 protein is CASRQTSGEGEQYF. CDR3 nucleotides: TGTGCCAGCAGACAGACTAGCGGGGAGGGCGAGCAGTACTTC.